The 9 T cell receptor beta chains presented below share a single source sample, sequenced in a study of beta chain features in type 1 diabetes. The entirety of the isolated RNA underwent reverse transcription, so expressed TCRB transcripts were sequenced. Profiling relied on immunoSEQ multiplex PCR, and the TCRdb table lists in-frame clones only, not all of them. The profile shows under 450,000 clones, 14% of them singletons. The material sequenced was naive CD4+ T cells from blood. The receptors were sampled from a man aged 25 to 40 in good health.

This clone was seen a handful of times. The chain is built from TRBV6-6 and TRBJ1-2; D unresolved. The germline V gene encodes CDR1 MNHNY and CDR2 SVGAGI (reference sequence). The CDR3 totals 12 residues. The V and J ends lost 3 bases and 8 bases respectively, with 10 bases between them. The CDR3 DNA reads TGTGCCAGCAGTTATGTGCCACCCGGCTACACCTTC. Translated, it gives CASSYVPPGYTF.

This clone occurred a few times. The chain links TRBV19 to TRBJ1-2; D remains ambiguous. V lost 3 bases and J 7 bases, leaving 9 bases between the germline ends. The CDR3 contains 12 residues. Germline values: CDR1 LNHDA, CDR2 SQIVND (reference sequence). The CDR3 nucleotides are TGTGCCAGTAGTATGGCTACGGGTGGCTACACCTTC. It specifies CASSMATGGYTF.

This clone was observed a handful of times. The J gene is TRBJ2-7, the V gene TRBV10-3, with 7 bases aligning to TRBD2. This CDR3 comprises 13 residues. Per germline, CDR1 ENHRY and CDR2 SYGVKD. Trimming cost V 6 bases and J 0 bases; bases outside gene matches: 2. CDR3 in amino acids: CAIRGTTSYEQYV. In DNA, the CDR3 is TGTGCCATCAGGGGGACTACCTCCTACGAGCAGTACGTC.

V is TRBV18 and J is TRBJ2-7; 10 bases fit TRBD2. CDR1 is KGHSH, CDR2 LQKENI, per germline. V trimming: 5 bases; J trimming: 7 bases; junction bases outside the gene matches: 5. The CDR3 is 13 amino acids. DNA for the CDR3: TGTGCCAGCTCAGCAGGGACTAGCGTTGAGCAGTACGTC. It specifies CASSAGTSVEQYV.

This clone was counted ten times or more. A read error may produce the germline difference seen at one junction end. The chain carries TRBV29-1 and TRBJ1-4; no reliable D call. CDR1 is SQVTM, CDR2 ANQGSEA, per germline. This CDR3 contains 13 residues. The CDR3 loop is CSVEDPKWAGPLF. The DNA of the CDR3 is TGCAGCGTTGAAGACCCGAAATGGGCGGGCCCATTATTT.

The table lists this clone with a few counts. This chain links TRBV21-1 with TRBJ2-5; TRBD1 is the table's D call, not checked against the DNA. TRBV21-1 is annotated as a pseudogene. The CDR3 totals 17 residues. CDR3 sequence: CASSKDGPGQTGETQYF. The DNA of the CDR3 is TGTGCCAGCAGCAAAGATGGCCCCGGACAGACGGGAGAGACCCAGTACTTC.

This clone was observed a handful of times. V and J are TRBV5-1 and TRBJ2-3; D is unresolved. The CDR3 has 15 residues. The germline CDR1 and CDR2 sequences are SGHRS and YFSETQ. Trimming pared 4 bases from V and 4 bases from J, leaving 16 bases between. The CDR3 nucleotides read TGCGCCAGCAGCGAAAGACCCAGCTGGGCAGATACGCAGTATTTT. Residues: CASSERPSWADTQYF.

The rearrangement links TRBV7-2 to TRBJ2-1; no reliable D call. Germline-derived CDR1 and CDR2 are SGHTA and FQGNSA. The CDR3 is 15 residues long. Trimming removed 2 bases at V and 0 bases at J, with 8 bases between. The CDR3 protein is CASSLTESSYNEQFF. The CDR3 DNA reads as TGTGCCAGCAGCTTAACAGAAAGCTCCTACAATGAGCAGTTCTTC.

On this clone itself: Other nucleotide sequences in the sample specify the same CDR3. The V and J genes are TRBV6-5 and TRBJ2-7, with a possible D match to TRBD2 (6 bases). Deletions cut 0 bases from V and 1 base from J, with 7 bases between. Looked up from germline, CDR1 is MNHEY and CDR2 is SVGAGI. The CDR3 is 14 residues long. The CDR3 nucleotides are TGTGCCAGCAGTTACTCCCGGGGGTCCTACGAGCAGTACGTC. It yields the protein CASSYSRGSYEQYV.